Below, 25 T cell receptor beta chains from the same sample are listed, as sequenced in a study of T cell responses to AZD1222 COVID-19 vaccine. Generated by immunoSEQ multiplex PCR, the TCRdb table keeps only in-frame clones and is missing some. The data hold roughly 110,000 clones, with 91% observed a single time. Sequenced material: peripheral blood, taken on day 0 of AZD1222 vaccination. These receptors were collected from an adult in good health.

The V and J genes are TRBV9 and TRBJ1-5; 7 nucleotides line up with TRBD1. The V gene's germline CDR1 is SGDLS and CDR2 YYNGEE. The CDR3 totals 16 residues. V lost 0 bases to trimming and J lost 2 bases; unmatched junction nucleotides: 5. The CDR3 DNA reads TGTGCCAGCAGCGTAGGTGAGGGGGCAGGCAATCAGCCCCAGCATTTT. Residues: CASSVGEGAGNQPQHF.

The V call is TRBV30, the J call TRBJ1-1; a weak D match, TRBD1 (6 bases). The V end was cut by 4 bases, the J end by 0 bases, with 12 bases between. Per the germline V gene, CDR1 is GTSNPN and CDR2 is SVGIG (reference sequence). This CDR3 contains 14 residues. The chain's CDR3 is CAWTPGTLNTEAFF. For the CDR3, the DNA is TGTGCCTGGACCCCCGGGACACTGAACACTGAAGCTTTCTTT.

This clone occurred once. The V and J genes are TRBV11-2 and TRBJ2-1, with unresolved D. This CDR3 has 13 amino acids. Germline CDR1 and CDR2: SGHAT and FQNNGV. Trimming pared 1 base from V and 8 bases from J, leaving 9 bases between. This CDR3 reads CASSLVSVDEQFF. The CDR3 DNA follows: TGTGCCAGCAGCTTAGTCTCAGTGGATGAGCAGTTCTTC.

The CDR3 loop is CASSSARGIGETQYF. The CDR3 coding sequence is TGCGCCAGCAGCTCGGCGAGGGGTATAGGGGAGACCCAGTACTTC. The V call is TRBV5-1, the J call TRBJ2-5; D is tentatively TRBD1 or TRBD2 (5 bases each). Trimming left V 3 bases short and J 5 bases short, with 17 bases between. Germline V gene data show CDR1 as SGHRS and CDR2 as YFSETQ. This CDR3 has 15 residues.

The chain uses TRBV18 and TRBJ1-1; D is uncertain. Deletions cut 2 bases from V and 0 bases from J, with 10 bases between. The CDR3 sequence is 15 residues long. CDR1 and CDR2 (germline): KGHSH, LQKENI. The CDR3 region has the DNA TGTGCCAGCTCACCAGGGCCGGGGTTGAACACTGAAGCTTTCTTT. Translating it yields CASSPGPGLNTEAFF.

The V gene is TRBV29-1, the J gene TRBJ2-7; TRBD1 agrees at 7 bases. The J segment lost 2 bases and the V segment lost 0 bases, leaving 7 bases of the junction unmatched. CDR1 SQVTM and CDR2 ANQGSEA come from the germline V gene. The CDR3 is 15 amino acids. The CDR3, as DNA: TGCAGCGTTGAAGATCGGGGCAGGGGGACCTACGAGCAGTACTTC. Translated, it gives CSVEDRGRGTYEQYF.

The V call is TRBV19, the J call TRBJ2-7; possibly TRBD2 for D (6 bases). The CDR3 loop spans 12 amino acids. Germline V CDR1 and CDR2: LNHDA, SQIVND (reference sequence). V gave up 10 bases and J gave up 0 bases, with 10 bases separating them. CDR3 protein: CATRDFSYEQYF. CDR3 sequence (DNA): TGTGCCACTCGGGACTTCTCCTACGAGCAGTACTTC.

The CDR3 is CASGLATGRHSEKLFF. CDR3 DNA: TGTGCTAGTGGTTTGGCCACAGGGAGGCATTCTGAAAAACTGTTTTTT. The rearrangement uses TRBV12-5 and TRBJ1-4, with D tentatively TRBD1 (6 bases). Trimming took off 1 base at V and 7 bases at J, with 16 bases between the two ends. The germline gives CDR1 LGHNT, CDR2 FRNRAP. The CDR3 sequence is 16 residues long.

The chain has TRBV29-1 and TRBJ1-1; maybe TRBD1 (6 bases). Deletions cut 7 bases from V and 1 base from J, with 13 bases between. This CDR3 is 13 amino acids long. Germline V lookup: CDR1 SQVTM, CDR2 ANQGSEA. CDR3 DNA sequence: TGCAGCGCTTGGGGGGGGCCGAACACTGAAGCTTTCTTT. This sequence encodes CSAWGGPNTEAFF.

The chain links TRBV4-2 to TRBJ2-5, with 12 bases aligning to TRBD2. CDR3 size: 18 residues. Trimming cost V 0 bases and J 7 bases; bases outside gene matches: 12. Germline V gene data show CDR1 as LGHNA and CDR2 as YNFKEQ. CDR3 residues: CASSQDPSASGGAGTQYF. CDR3 nucleotide sequence: TGTGCCAGCAGCCAAGATCCATCCGCTAGCGGGGGGGCCGGGACCCAGTACTTC.

With respect to this clone: One end of the junction does not line up with germline, which may come from a read error. The CDR3: CASSLYQGTGGSHEQYF. CDR3 bases: TGTGCCAGCAGCTTGTACCAGGGGACAGGGGGCTCCCACGAGCAGTACTTC. The gene calls are TRBV5-6 and TRBJ2-7, with 12 bases lining up with TRBD1. Germline V gives CDR1 SGHDT, CDR2 YYEEEE. The CDR3 is 17 residues long.

The V call is TRBV19, the J call TRBJ1-1, with TRBD1 matching 9 bases. CDR1 is LNHDA, CDR2 SQIVND, per germline (reference sequence). V shed 4 bases, J shed 1 base, and the junction held 7 bases outside the gene matches. This CDR3 region has 16 residues. The chain's CDR3 is CASSKGTGYGNTEAFF. For the CDR3, the DNA is TGTGCCAGTAGTAAGGGGACAGGGTATGGGAACACTGAAGCTTTCTTT.

The rearrangement links TRBV12-3 or TRBV12-4 to TRBJ2-3; D remains unclear. V was trimmed by 8 bases and J by 3 bases, leaving 6 bases between them. This CDR3 contains 11 residues. CDR3 region: CASLGTDTQYF. Here the CDR3 DNA reads TGTGCCAGCTTGGGTACAGATACGCAGTATTTT.

The chain has TRBV27 and TRBJ2-2, with D tentatively TRBD2 (6 bases). CDR1 is MNHEY and CDR2 is SMNVEV in the germline V gene (reference sequence). V lost 6 bases and J 5 bases, leaving 19 bases between the germline ends. The CDR3 spans 16 residues. The CDR3 loop reads CASSPSWAGSTGELFF. CDR3 in DNA: TGTGCCAGCAGCCCATCTTGGGCGGGGAGTACCGGGGAGCTGTTTTTT.

This clone is a singleton in its sample. The junction departs from germline at one end; a sequencing error may be responsible. V usage is TRBV14 and J usage is TRBJ2-7, with D unclear. This CDR3 is 13 amino acids long. Germline loops: CDR1 SGHDN, CDR2 FVKESK. As DNA, the CDR3 is TGTGCCAGCAGCCAAGATCGGCGATCCCACCCCATCTTC. It is translated as CASSQDRRSHPIF. Looking up the rest from reference TRBV14 and TRBJ2-7 gives the full variable domain: EAGVTQFPSHSVIEKGQTVTLRCDPISGHDNLYWYRRVMGKEIKFLLHFVKESKQDESGMPNNRFLAERTGGTYSTLKVQPAELEDSGVYFCASSQDRRSHPIFGPGTRLTVT.

The J gene is TRBJ2-1, the V gene TRBV7-3; D not certain. The CDR3 totals 13 residues. Trimming removed 1 base from V and 7 bases from J, with 8 bases in between. The germline V gene encodes CDR1 SGHTA and CDR2 FQGTGA. The CDR3 DNA is TGTGCCAGCAGCTTAAGTAGCAGAAATGAGCAGTTCTTC. Translated: CASSLSSRNEQFF.

J is TRBJ2-7 and V is TRBV3-1 (or the pseudogene TRBV3-2); 7 positions match TRBD1. V was pared by 1 base and J by 2 bases, with 8 bases of the junction left unmatched. The CDR3 runs 16 residues. Germline values: CDR1 LGHDT, CDR2 YNNKEL (reference sequence). The CDR3 spells CASSQVPQTGTYEQYF. CDR3 nucleotide sequence: TGTGCCAGCAGCCAAGTCCCTCAGACAGGGACCTACGAGCAGTACTTC.

CDR3 sequence (DNA): TGTGCCAGCACTCCTCAGGGGGGAAACACTGAAGCTTTCTTT. Its translation is CASTPQGGNTEAFF. The chain employs TRBV6-5 and TRBJ1-1, with 7 bases that match TRBD1. This CDR3 has 14 residues. V gave up 7 bases and J gave up 2 bases; unmatched junction bases: 7. Germline assignment: CDR1 MNHEY and CDR2 SVGAGI.

The J gene is TRBJ1-3, the V gene TRBV10-3; 7 bases agree with TRBD1. CDR1 and CDR2 (germline): ENHRY, SYGVKD. After removal of 10 bases from V and 0 bases from J, the junction contained 12 bases not matched to a gene. The CDR3 sequence is 16 residues long. The CDR3 sequence: CATWRPGTASGNTIYF. In DNA, the CDR3 is TGTGCCACCTGGCGTCCAGGGACAGCCTCTGGAAACACCATATATTTT.

This sequence joins TRBV19 and TRBJ1-1; D is unresolved. The germline CDR1 and CDR2 sequences are LNHDA and SQIVND (reference sequence). V lost 5 bases to trimming and J lost 4 bases, with 8 bases between them. The CDR3 extends over 12 amino acids. Here the CDR3 DNA reads TGTGCCAGTAGTCCTCGGACCACTGAAGCTTTCTTT. This sequence encodes CASSPRTTEAFF.

The sample holds one count of this clone. The chain is built from TRBV6-2 or TRBV6-3 and TRBJ1-2, with D perhaps TRBD1 (6 bases). This CDR3 contains 14 residues. Per the germline V gene, CDR1 is MNHEY and CDR2 is SVGEGT. The ends were cut back, 5 bases at V and 4 bases at J, with 14 bases in the middle. In DNA form, the CDR3 reads TGTGCCAGCAGTGGACCTCAGGGGTTCTATGGCTACACCTTC. Translated: CASSGPQGFYGYTF.

The V call is TRBV11-2, the J call TRBJ2-5; 9 nucleotides match TRBD1. J lost 4 bases, V lost 0 bases, and 9 bases had no gene match. CDR1 SGHAT and CDR2 FQNNGV come from the germline V gene. The CDR3 runs to 17 residues. The chain's CDR3 is CASSLEQGAPRGETQYF. CDR3 sequence (DNA): TGTGCCAGCAGCTTAGAACAGGGGGCACCCAGAGGAGAGACCCAGTACTTC.

Written as DNA, the CDR3 is TGTGCCAGTAGTATAGGAAATAGGGGATCGGGAGCCTATGGCTACACCTTC. The encoded protein is CASSIGNRGSGAYGYTF. The chain joins TRBV19 to TRBJ1-2; a possible D gene is TRBD1 (5 bases). Between the trimmed V and J ends, which lost 1 base and 4 bases, there was a span of 19 bases. This CDR3 contains 17 residues. Germline V CDR1 and CDR2: LNHDA, SQIVND (reference sequence).

The chain has TRBV19 and TRBJ1-1; D uncertain. Trimming stripped 3 bases from V and 1 base from J, with 9 bases between. Germline values: CDR1 LNHDA, CDR2 SQIVND (reference sequence). The CDR3 covers 14 residues. The CDR3 DNA sequence: TGTGCCAGTAGTATCCTGGCCAAGAACACTGAAGCTTTCTTT. It specifies CASSILAKNTEAFF. The full variable domain, in which reference TRBV19 and TRBJ1-1 provide the parts outside the CDR3, is DGGITQSPKYLFRKEGQNVTLSCEQNLNHDAMYWYRQDPGQGLRLIYYSQIVNDFQKGDIAEGYSVSREKKESFPLTVTSAQKNPTAFYLCASSILAKNTEAFFGQGTRLTVV.

The rearrangement joins TRBV28 to TRBJ1-2; D is possibly TRBD1 (6 bases). In germline, CDR1 is MDHEN, CDR2 SYDVKM. Trimming shortened V by 8 bases and J by 7 bases, and 14 bases separated the two germline ends. The CDR3 covers 12 residues. CDR3 coding DNA: TGTGCCAGCTTTCGGGGGCAGGGTGGCTACACCTTC. Translated, it gives CASFRGQGGYTF.